These 27 T cell receptor beta chains originate from one sample sequenced in a study of blood T cell repertoires in COVID-19. Measured with immunoSEQ multiplex PCR; TCRdb has only the in-frame clones, and not every one. This table has 350,000 to 450,000 clones, 85% appearing once. Sequencing was done on a sample of peripheral blood. The source of these receptors is a woman aged 18-35 years with acute or convalescent COVID-19.

The gene calls are TRBV10-3 and TRBJ2-2; weak D call: TRBD2 (5 bases). V shed 1 base and J shed 5 bases, with 23 bases lying between them. The CDR3 is 19 amino acids. Germline-derived CDR1 and CDR2 are ENHRY and SYGVKD. CDR3 nucleotide sequence: TGTGCCATCAGTGAGTATGGCAGCTCGGGGTCCTGGAGAACCGGGGAGCTGTTTTTT. Amino acid sequence: CAISEYGSSGSWRTGELFF.

The gene calls are TRBV3-1 (or the pseudogene TRBV3-2) and TRBJ1-1; 9 nucleotides line up with TRBD1. The V gene end was trimmed by 4 bases and the J gene end by 5 bases; junction bases not matched to a gene: 11. The CDR3 totals 16 residues. Germline lookup yields CDR1 LGHDT and CDR2 YNNKEL (reference sequence). CDR3 loop: CASSPKSGTGWTEAFF. The CDR3 region has the DNA TGTGCCAGCAGCCCCAAATCCGGGACAGGGTGGACTGAAGCTTTCTTT.

This chain links TRBV15 with TRBJ1-3; 9 bases are a match to TRBD1. J was trimmed by 3 bases and V by 5 bases; bases with no gene match: 5. The CDR3 loop spans 15 amino acids. The germline V gene encodes CDR1 LNHNV and CDR2 YYDKDF (reference sequence). The CDR3 here is CATSYDRGYGNTIYF. The DNA of the CDR3 is TGTGCCACCAGCTATGACAGGGGGTATGGAAACACCATATATTTT.

This chain joins TRBV6-5 and TRBJ2-3; no clear D gene. Trimming left V 2 bases short and J 2 bases short, with 5 bases between. CDR1 is MNHEY, CDR2 SVGAGI, per germline. The length of the CDR3 is 13 residues. The CDR3 sequence: CASSYTDTDTQYF. The CDR3 nucleotides are TGTGCCAGCAGTTACACAGACACAGATACGCAGTATTTT.

The chain links TRBV5-5 to TRBJ1-5; 11 bases agree with TRBD1. This CDR3 has 17 amino acids. Germline CDR1 is SGHKS and CDR2 is YYEKEE (reference sequence). V shed 0 bases and J 6 bases; nucleotides not matched to a gene: 8. The CDR3 here is CASSLVTGQGGGQPQHF. The CDR3 nucleotides read TGTGCCAGCAGCTTGGTTACGGGACAGGGGGGTGGTCAGCCCCAGCATTTT.

The rearrangement uses TRBV9 and TRBJ2-1, with 9 bases lining up with TRBD2. The CDR3 length is 15 residues. Looked up from germline, CDR1 is SGDLS and CDR2 is YYNGEE. V was pared by 2 bases and J by 8 bases, with 8 bases of the junction left unmatched. The CDR3 here is CASSVGGRAWDEQFF. As DNA, the CDR3 is TGTGCCAGCAGCGTCGGCGGGAGGGCCTGGGATGAGCAGTTCTTC.

This chain joins TRBV18 and TRBJ2-7; TRBD1 agrees at 8 bases. The CDR3 contains 14 residues. Germline CDR1 is KGHSH and CDR2 is LQKENI. The J segment lost 2 bases and the V segment lost 6 bases, leaving 6 bases of the junction unmatched. The DNA of the CDR3 is TGTGCCAGCTCGCGGACAGGGCCCACCTACGAGCAGTACTTC. It encodes CASSRTGPTYEQYF.

V is TRBV6-6 and J is TRBJ1-1, with 9 bases fitting TRBD1. Looked up from germline, CDR1 is MNHNY and CDR2 is SVGAGI (reference sequence). V was clipped by 2 bases and J by 2 bases; unmatched bases: 6. The CDR3 is made up of 16 amino acids. CDR3 loop: CASSYGWGQGNTEAFF. The CDR3 DNA follows: TGTGCCAGCAGTTACGGGTGGGGACAGGGAAACACTGAAGCTTTCTTT.

The chain is built from TRBV12-5 and TRBJ1-1; the match to TRBD1 covers 8 bases. The CDR3 consists of 14 residues. J gave up 5 bases and V 7 bases, and 9 bases lay outside the gene matches. In germline, CDR1 is LGHNT, CDR2 FRNRAP. CDR3 amino acids: CASAKDRDETEAFF. CDR3 in DNA: TGTGCTAGTGCCAAGGACAGGGATGAGACTGAAGCTTTCTTT.

The J gene is TRBJ1-6, the V gene TRBV6-5; D not resolved. V dropped 4 bases and J dropped 7 bases, with 14 bases sitting between them. Per the germline V gene, CDR1 is MNHEY and CDR2 is SVGAGI. The CDR3 is made up of 15 amino acids. The CDR3 nucleotides read TGTGCCAGCAGTTCTAGCTTGGAAGGAAATTCACCCCTCCACTTT. The encoded protein is CASSSSLEGNSPLHF.

The J gene is TRBJ1-5, the V gene TRBV19; D not resolved. Germline V gives CDR1 LNHDA, CDR2 SQIVND (reference sequence). The CDR3 contains 13 residues. Trimming shortened V by 1 base and J by 12 bases, and 13 bases separated the two germline ends. In nucleotides, the CDR3 is TGTGCCAGTAGTATAGGGGCAGGTGGACTCCAGCATTTT. Protein sequence: CASSIGAGGLQHF.

V and J are TRBV9 and TRBJ1-3, with D possibly being TRBD1 (5 bases). Deletions cut 4 bases from V and 8 bases from J, with 16 bases between. The CDR3 contains 14 residues. Germline assignment: CDR1 SGDLS and CDR2 YYNGEE. CDR3 amino acids: CASSFSPRGDTIYF. In nucleotides, the CDR3 is TGTGCCAGCAGCTTTTCACCTCGGGGGGACACCATATATTTT.

Comment on this clone: Germline is not matched at one junction end, which may reflect a read error. The chain uses TRBV3-1 (or the pseudogene TRBV3-2) and TRBJ2-1; TRBD2 matches at 9 bases. Germline V gene sequence: CDR1 LGHDT, CDR2 YNNKEL (reference sequence). This CDR3 contains 14 residues. This chain's CDR3 is CASSQNSATSGTLF. The CDR3 nucleotides read TGTGCCAGCAGCCAAAATTCCGCGACTAGCGGCACACTCTTC.

The chain joins TRBV4-2 to TRBJ1-1, with D maybe TRBD1 (5 bases). V was trimmed by 2 bases and J by 5 bases, leaving 21 bases between them. CDR1 is LGHNA and CDR2 is YNFKEQ in the germline V gene. The CDR3 contains 17 residues. The CDR3 bases are TGTGCCAGCAGCCAAAGGGGTGGGATGCGGGGTGGAACTGAAGCTTTCTTT. Its protein is CASSQRGGMRGGTEAFF.

The chain couples TRBV30 to TRBJ2-7, with D possibly TRBD1 on 6 matching bases. Trimming cost V 3 bases and J 5 bases, with 11 bases left between them. Germline V gene data show CDR1 as GTSNPN and CDR2 as SVGIG (reference sequence). The CDR3 spans 12 residues. CDR3 nucleotides: TGTGCCTGGAGACAGGGTGAGAACGAGCAGTACTTC. Residues: CAWRQGENEQYF.

The genes are TRBV30 and TRBJ1-5, with TRBD1 identical over 8 bases. J lost 5 bases, V lost 2 bases, and 5 bases had no gene match. This CDR3 contains 14 residues. Per germline, CDR1 GTSNPN and CDR2 SVGIG (reference sequence). CDR3 coding DNA: TGTGCCTGGAGTCAGGGGGCTGCGGATCAGCCCCAGCATTTT. Its protein product is CAWSQGAADQPQHF.

CDR3 residues: CASSLRQEAYEQYF. The CDR3 nucleotides are TGTGCCAGCAGCCTCCGACAGGAGGCCTACGAGCAGTACTTC. This chain links TRBV6-5 with TRBJ2-7; D possibly corresponds to TRBD1 (6 bases). The CDR3 has 14 amino acids. The ends were cut back, 6 bases at V and 2 bases at J, with 14 bases in the middle. The germline V gene encodes CDR1 MNHEY and CDR2 SVGAGI.

The chain recombines TRBV27 with TRBJ2-7; D unresolved. Between the trimmed V and J ends, which lost 5 bases and 3 bases, there was a span of 5 bases. This CDR3 contains 11 residues. Looked up from germline, CDR1 is MNHEY and CDR2 is SMNVEV (reference sequence). The CDR3 nucleotides read TGTGCCAGCAGTCCCCTCTACGAGCAGTACTTC. Its protein is CASSPLYEQYF.

V usage is TRBV6-5 and J usage is TRBJ2-2; 8 nucleotides match TRBD2. This CDR3 comprises 12 residues. The V gene end was trimmed by 5 bases and the J gene end by 14 bases; junction bases not matched to a gene: 7. Germline CDR1 is MNHEY and CDR2 is SVGAGI. CDR3 in amino acids: CASSTAGGGLFF. The CDR3 region has the DNA TGTGCCAGCAGTACGGCGGGGGGCGGTCTGTTTTTT.

The V gene is TRBV7-8, the J gene TRBJ2-2; a possible D gene is TRBD2 (6 bases). Germline CDR1 and CDR2: SGHVS and FQNEAQ. CDR3 length: 16 residues. V was pared by 5 bases and J by 1 base, with 14 bases between. Written as DNA, the CDR3 is TGTGCCAGCAGCCCAAAGGGACTCCGGAACACCGGGGAGCTGTTTTTT. It yields the protein CASSPKGLRNTGELFF.

Comments on this clone: Other DNA sequences within the sample encode an identical CDR3. The chain carries TRBV12-3 or TRBV12-4 and TRBJ2-5; TRBD1 is a possible D gene (5 bases). The CDR3 has 13 amino acids. V lost 5 bases and J lost 2, with 9 bases in between. The CDR3 spells CASSRDRQETQYF. The DNA of the CDR3 is TGTGCCAGCAGTCGCGACAGACAAGAGACCCAGTACTTC.

The rearrangement uses TRBV4-1 and TRBJ1-2; D gene uncertain. CDR3 size: 13 residues. V lost 1 base and J 2 bases, leaving 5 bases between the germline ends. CDR1 and CDR2 (germline): MGHRA, YSYEKL. Written as DNA, the CDR3 is TGCGCCAGCAGCCAAGTTCAGAACTATGGCTACACCTTC. It encodes CASSQVQNYGYTF.

This clone has a handful of counts. The chain recombines TRBV7-9 with TRBJ1-5, with 9 positions matching TRBD1. Germline V CDR1 and CDR2: SEHNR, FQNEAQ (reference sequence). The CDR3 totals 14 residues. Trimming removed 5 bases from V and 4 bases from J; junction bases left unmatched: 3. The CDR3 bases are TGTGCCAGCAGCCACGACAGGGGGAATCAGCCCCAGCATTTT. Translation gives CASSHDRGNQPQHF. The variable domain in full, completed from reference TRBV7-9 and TRBJ1-5, reads DTGVSQNPRHKITKRGQNVTFRCDPISEHNRLYWYRQTLGQGPEFLTYFQNEAQLEKSRLLSDRFSAERPKGSFSTLEIQRTEQGDSAMYLCASSHDRGNQPQHFGDGTRLSIL.

The rearrangement uses TRBV11-2 and TRBJ1-1, with TRBD1 as a possible D gene (5 bases). Looked up from germline, CDR1 is SGHAT and CDR2 is FQNNGV. Trimming removed 5 bases from V and 1 base from J, with 11 bases in between. The CDR3 runs 14 residues. CDR3 sequence: CASSLGGANTEAFF. CDR3 DNA sequence: TGTGCCAGCAGCCTCGGAGGGGCGAACACTGAAGCTTTCTTT.

The chain uses TRBV3-1 (or the pseudogene TRBV3-2) and TRBJ2-5; perhaps TRBD1 as D (6 bases). Between the trimmed V and J ends, which lost 4 bases and 2 bases, there was a span of 11 bases. From germline, CDR1 is LGHDT and CDR2 YNNKEL (reference sequence). This CDR3 is built from 14 residues. CDR3 DNA sequence: TGTGCCAGCAGCCTTCGGACAGAACAAGAGACCCAGTACTTC. It translates to CASSLRTEQETQYF.

This rearrangement joins TRBV29-1 to TRBJ2-7; tentative D call: TRBD2 (6 bases). The germline V gene encodes CDR1 SQVTM and CDR2 ANQGSEA. The CDR3 has 12 residues. V gave up 5 bases and J gave up 3 bases, with 11 bases separating them. CDR3 protein: CSVWQGGYEQYF. The DNA for the CDR3 is TGCAGCGTTTGGCAGGGAGGCTACGAGCAGTACTTC.

The V and J genes are TRBV9 and TRBJ1-2, with D maybe TRBD1 (5 bases). The CDR3 contains 13 residues. Per germline, CDR1 SGDLS and CDR2 YYNGEE. Trimming pared 3 bases from V and 3 bases from J, leaving 9 bases between. CDR3 sequence (DNA): TGTGCCAGCAGCGATGGAGGGGACTATGGCTACACCTTC. Protein product: CASSDGGDYGYTF.